This T cell receptor beta chain stems from a study of T cells after yellow fever vaccination (dated by TCRdb to between 2018 and 2021). Describing the broader study: The SMART-Seq v4 Ultra Low Input RNA kit was used to prepare libraries from fractions with low cell numbers. Blood was collected at multiple timepoints before and after primary and secondary immunization, and bulk PBMC replicates and cell subsets were isolated. To track T-cell clones before and after primary and booster YFV17D yellow fever vaccination, bulk TCR alpha and beta repertoires were sequenced longitudinally. The cohort comprised two healthy male donors, one aged 18 to 29 and one aged 30 to 40 years.

Note on this clonotype: Its antigen is not yet known. No per-base quality is available; no much larger clone lies one base away.

The junction carries 12 bases between V and J, which are trimmed by 5 bases and 1 base respectively. The CDR1 and CDR2 encoded by the germline V gene (reference sequence) are MNHNY and SVGAGI. Counted from cysteine to phenylalanine, this CDR3 has 14 amino acids. The only DNA kept is the CDR3, 42 bases in frame from the first base. The listed sequencing device is Illumina NovaSeq 6000. TCR cDNA was synthesized by 5'RACE template switching, through which a universal primer site and unique molecular identifiers were introduced. Priming of cDNA synthesis was performed from both the TCR alpha and TCR beta constant segments. Libraries were amplified in two PCR steps, with sample barcodes and sequencing adapters added in the second step. Sequencing of the libraries was done on either Illumina HiSeq 2500 (2x100 bp) or NovaSeq (2x150 bp). Per the authors' processing: Reads were demultiplexed and collapsed into UMI consensus sequences with MIGEC, and V(D)J alignment was performed with MiXCR. Vaccine-responding clonotypes were defined with edgeR using replicate PBMC samples, requiring FDR below 0.01 and a log2 fold change above 5 up to day 15. CD4 or CD8 identity was assigned to each bulk clonotype according to whether the clonotype was present at higher abundance in the sequenced CD4 repertoire or the sequenced CD8 repertoire. In-frame beta chains were kept once TCRdb had trimmed the public reads at Q25 with fastp and called clones with MiXCR. Rows matching on CDR3 protein sequence are summarized as one entry with the most common DNA and genes. These V and J calls derive from TCRdb rather than the authors' analysis. The sample contains roughly 310,000 distinct CDR3 sequences, roughly 3.5% of them found a single time. The ten largest clones represent roughly a quarter of the sample.

Study-wide findings and limitations: A small fraction of clonotypes showed up in both the CD4 and CD8 compartments, probably as a result of convergent recombination. Compared with the primary T-cell response, the secondary T-cell response was faster but weaker, reaching its peak on day 5 rather than on day 15. Most clones expanded after primary vaccination were re-detected after the booster (approximately 95% of CD4 and more than 70% of CD8), suggesting broad memory maintenance. Because the study included only two donors, the extent to which the findings can be generalized is limited. Because abundant contaminating clonotypes from the bulk population could be contained in FACS-sorted repertoires, computational filtering was required.

In the paper's terms, the treatment or condition label means: live attenuated yellow fever vaccine strain. Two biological replicates of bulk PBMCs were collected at each blood-draw timepoint. PBMCs were isolated from peripheral blood using a standard Ficoll-Paque protocol. TriZol was used to extract RNA from bulk PBMCs, from CD4 and CD8 fractions, and from dextramer-positive and dextramer-negative fractions. This clonotype originated in a man in his late teens or twenties who received the YFV17D yellow fever vaccine. This specimen was PBMCs, taken on the day of the yellow fever booster vaccination. The sequence joins TRBV6-6 to TRBJ2-7, with TRBD1 tentatively as D gene (6 bases match). The DNA sequence is given as TGTGCCAGCAGTAGGACAGCGAATTCCTACGAGCAGTACTTC. Its amino acids are CASSRTANSYEQYF.